A selection of T cell receptor beta chains follows, all from one sample in a study of T cell responses to AZD1222 COVID-19 vaccine. Clones were read by immunoSEQ multiplex PCR, and TCRdb kept only the in-frame ones, dropping some. Of under 150,000 clones listed, around 85% are singletons. This sample comprised peripheral blood, obtained on day 0 of MenACWY control vaccination. These receptors originate from an adult in good health. The CDR3 runs from the conserved cysteine through the conserved F or W. The order of the fields is CDR3 length, clone size, J gene, V gene, CDR3 protein. Size tells how often a clone was seen (once, few, many) or the class of an expanded clone, and some rows leave it out.

CDR3 length: 14; clone size: .; J gene: TRBJ2-7; V gene: TRBV11-3; CDR3 protein: CASSLADRPYEQYF
CDR3 length: 14; clone size: once; J gene: TRBJ1-4; V gene: TRBV2; CDR3 protein: CASNRQDTPVKLFF
CDR3 length: 16; clone size: .; J gene: TRBJ2-1; V gene: TRBV6-2/TRBV6-3; CDR3 protein: CASSYPGGGAANEQFF
CDR3 length: 13; clone size: .; J gene: TRBJ2-2; V gene: TRBV5-4; CDR3 protein: CASSAQNTGELFF
CDR3 length: 12; clone size: .; J gene: TRBJ1-1; V gene: TRBV6-5; CDR3 protein: CASSRENTEAFF
CDR3 length: 16; clone size: .; J gene: TRBJ2-3; V gene: TRBV4-3; CDR3 protein: CASSQVGTGNSHTQYF
CDR3 length: 16; clone size: .; J gene: TRBJ2-3; V gene: TRBV9; CDR3 protein: CASGVGGAGVSDTQYF
CDR3 length: 14; clone size: once; J gene: TRBJ2-5; V gene: TRBV7-2; CDR3 protein: CASSLGRGQETQYF
CDR3 length: 13; clone size: .; J gene: TRBJ1-1; V gene: TRBV6-4; CDR3 protein: CASSPTGATEAFF
CDR3 length: 15; clone size: .; J gene: TRBJ1-4; V gene: TRBV6-6; CDR3 protein: CASSYGDSRNEKLFF
CDR3 length: 17; clone size: .; J gene: TRBJ2-1; V gene: TRBV6-2/TRBV6-3; CDR3 protein: CASSVDGGTGYYNEQFF
CDR3 length: 15; clone size: .; J gene: TRBJ2-7; V gene: TRBV2; CDR3 protein: CASNSGDRASYEQYF
CDR3 length: 12; clone size: .; J gene: TRBJ1-5; V gene: TRBV19; CDR3 protein: CASSSANQPQHF
CDR3 length: 13; clone size: .; J gene: TRBJ1-5; V gene: TRBV28; CDR3 protein: CASSSGVRQPQHF
CDR3 length: 14; clone size: .; J gene: TRBJ2-7; V gene: TRBV6-5; CDR3 protein: CASSYRGDRVEQYF
CDR3 length: 16; clone size: .; J gene: TRBJ2-7; V gene: TRBV6-2/TRBV6-3; CDR3 protein: CASSSGTGLSSYEQYF
CDR3 length: 18; clone size: .; J gene: TRBJ2-7; V gene: TRBV5-1; CDR3 protein: CASSLVPEGKRGNTRQYF
CDR3 length: 15; clone size: .; J gene: TRBJ1-1; V gene: TRBV6-5; CDR3 protein: CASSYHLTGNTEAFF
CDR3 length: 17; clone size: once; J gene: TRBJ2-6; V gene: TRBV5-4; CDR3 protein: CASSITGTYSGANVLTF
CDR3 length: 13; clone size: .; J gene: TRBJ2-7; V gene: TRBV15; CDR3 protein: CATSRDRGFEQYF
CDR3 length: 14; clone size: .; J gene: TRBJ2-5; V gene: TRBV5-1; CDR3 protein: CASSSVGAQETQYF
CDR3 length: 17; clone size: .; J gene: TRBJ1-5; V gene: TRBV15; CDR3 protein: CATSRDPRDSSNQPQHF
CDR3 length: 14; clone size: .; J gene: TRBJ1-4; V gene: TRBV30; CDR3 protein: CAVWNPRTNEKLFF
CDR3 length: 14; clone size: .; J gene: TRBJ1-2; V gene: TRBV10-3; CDR3 protein: CAISEKGTHYGYTF
CDR3 length: 16; clone size: .; J gene: TRBJ2-2; V gene: TRBV7-3; CDR3 protein: CASSPQTAANTGELFF
CDR3 length: 14; clone size: .; J gene: TRBJ1-3; V gene: TRBV5-1; CDR3 protein: CASSLGTEGNTIYF
CDR3 length: 14; clone size: .; J gene: TRBJ1-1; V gene: TRBV6-2/TRBV6-3; CDR3 protein: CASIYPTGDSQAFF
CDR3 length: 14; clone size: .; J gene: TRBJ1-6; V gene: TRBV25-1; CDR3 protein: CASTPGLWGSPLHF
CDR3 length: 14; clone size: once; J gene: TRBJ1-2; V gene: TRBV18; CDR3 protein: CASSPGTANYGYTF
CDR3 length: 15; clone size: .; J gene: TRBJ1-1; V gene: TRBV7-2; CDR3 protein: CASSLSGQGGSEAFF
CDR3 length: 17; clone size: .; J gene: TRBJ2-1; V gene: TRBV4-2; CDR3 protein: CASSQDPRGGGNHEQFF
CDR3 length: 14; clone size: .; J gene: TRBJ2-1; V gene: TRBV7-2; CDR3 protein: CASRKAGAYNEQFF
CDR3 length: 15; clone size: .; J gene: TRBJ2-7; V gene: TRBV5-1; CDR3 protein: CASAPGGVGPGEQYF
CDR3 length: 17; clone size: .; J gene: TRBJ2-7; V gene: TRBV10-3; CDR3 protein: CAISSGDALAGSYEQYF
CDR3 length: 16; clone size: .; J gene: TRBJ2-1; V gene: TRBV12-2; CDR3 protein: CASRWPRTSEANEQFF
CDR3 length: 14; clone size: .; J gene: TRBJ1-2; V gene: TRBV18; CDR3 protein: CASSQGAGDNGYTF
CDR3 length: 12; clone size: .; J gene: TRBJ2-3; V gene: TRBV7-2; CDR3 protein: CASSLGTDTQYF
CDR3 length: 15; clone size: once; J gene: TRBJ2-1; V gene: TRBV4-2; CDR3 protein: CASSQVLAGRNEQFF
CDR3 length: 13; clone size: .; J gene: TRBJ2-7; V gene: TRBV25-1; CDR3 protein: CASKRPGNDEQYF
CDR3 length: 17; clone size: .; J gene: TRBJ1-1; V gene: TRBV2; CDR3 protein: CASSEWIGGLVNTEAFF
CDR3 length: 15; clone size: .; J gene: TRBJ1-1; V gene: TRBV5-4; CDR3 protein: CASSPATDLNTEAFF
CDR3 length: 12; clone size: .; J gene: TRBJ1-5; V gene: TRBV5-4; CDR3 protein: CASSFGGQPQHF
CDR3 length: 14; clone size: .; J gene: TRBJ2-7; V gene: TRBV7-2; CDR3 protein: CASSLARGGYEQYF
CDR3 length: 14; clone size: once; J gene: TRBJ1-1; V gene: TRBV9; CDR3 protein: CASSSGGRNTEAFF
CDR3 length: 13; clone size: .; J gene: TRBJ1-2; V gene: TRBV12-3/TRBV12-4; CDR3 protein: CASSLRSGYGYTF